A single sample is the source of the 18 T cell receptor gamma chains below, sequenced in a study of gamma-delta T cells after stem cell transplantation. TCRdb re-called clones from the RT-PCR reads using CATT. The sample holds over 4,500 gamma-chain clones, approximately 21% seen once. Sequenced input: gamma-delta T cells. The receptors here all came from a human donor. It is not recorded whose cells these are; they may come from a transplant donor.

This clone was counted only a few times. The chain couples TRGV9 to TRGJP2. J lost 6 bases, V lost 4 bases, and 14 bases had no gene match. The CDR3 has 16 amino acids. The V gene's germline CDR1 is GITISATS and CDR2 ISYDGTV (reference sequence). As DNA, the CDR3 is TGTGCCTTGTGGGATGGAAGTTTAGATTGTGATTGGATCAAGACGTTT. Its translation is CALWDGSLDCDWIKTF.

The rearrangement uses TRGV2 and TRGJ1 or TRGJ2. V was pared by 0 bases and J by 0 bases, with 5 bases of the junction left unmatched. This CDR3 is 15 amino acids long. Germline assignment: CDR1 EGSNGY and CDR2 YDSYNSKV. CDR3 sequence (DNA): TGTGCCACCTGGGACGGGTCCTCGAATTATTATAAGAAACTCTTT. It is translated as CATWDGSSNYYKKLF.

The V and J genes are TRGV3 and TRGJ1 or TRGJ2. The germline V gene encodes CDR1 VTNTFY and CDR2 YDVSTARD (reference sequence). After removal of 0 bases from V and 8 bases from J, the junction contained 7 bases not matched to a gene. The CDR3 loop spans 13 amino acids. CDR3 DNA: TGTGCCACCTGGGACAGGGTTGCTCATAAGAAACTCTTT. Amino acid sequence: CATWDRVAHKKLF.

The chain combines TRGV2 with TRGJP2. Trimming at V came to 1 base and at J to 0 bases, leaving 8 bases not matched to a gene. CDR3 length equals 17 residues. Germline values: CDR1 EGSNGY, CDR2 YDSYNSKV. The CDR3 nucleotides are TGTGCCACCTGGGACGGAAATGACTATAGTAGTGATTGGATCAAGACGTTT. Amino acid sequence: CATWDGNDYSSDWIKTF.

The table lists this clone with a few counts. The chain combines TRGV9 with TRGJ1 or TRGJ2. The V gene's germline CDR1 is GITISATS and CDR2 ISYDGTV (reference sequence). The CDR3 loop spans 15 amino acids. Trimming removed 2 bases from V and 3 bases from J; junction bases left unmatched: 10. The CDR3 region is CALWEAIPGYYKKLF. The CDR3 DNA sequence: TGTGCCTTGTGGGAGGCGATTCCCGGTTATTATAAGAAACTCTTT.

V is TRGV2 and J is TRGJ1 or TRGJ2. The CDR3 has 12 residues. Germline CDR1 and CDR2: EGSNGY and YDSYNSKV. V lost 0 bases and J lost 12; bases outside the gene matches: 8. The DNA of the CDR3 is TGTGCCACCTGGGACGGGCGTTTCGGGAAACTCTTT. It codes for CATWDGRFGKLF.

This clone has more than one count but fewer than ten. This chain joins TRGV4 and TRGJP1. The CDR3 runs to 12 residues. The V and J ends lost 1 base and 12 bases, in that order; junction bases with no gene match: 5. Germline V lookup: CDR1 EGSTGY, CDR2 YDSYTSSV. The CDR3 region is CATWDGARFKIF. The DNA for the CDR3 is TGTGCCACCTGGGATGGAGCGAGGTTCAAGATATTT.

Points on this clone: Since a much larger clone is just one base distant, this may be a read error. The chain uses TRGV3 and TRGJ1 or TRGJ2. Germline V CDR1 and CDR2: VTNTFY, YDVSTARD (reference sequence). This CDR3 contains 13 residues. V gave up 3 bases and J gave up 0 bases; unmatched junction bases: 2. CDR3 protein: CATWDWNYYKKLF. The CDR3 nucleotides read TGTGCCACCTGGGACTGGAATTATTATAAGAAACTCTTT.

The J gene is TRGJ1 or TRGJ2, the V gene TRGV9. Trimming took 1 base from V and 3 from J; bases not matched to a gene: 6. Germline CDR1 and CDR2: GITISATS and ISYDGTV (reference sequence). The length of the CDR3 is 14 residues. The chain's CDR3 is CALWEVTPYYKKLF. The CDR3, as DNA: TGTGCCTTGTGGGAGGTTACCCCTTATTATAAGAAACTCTTT.

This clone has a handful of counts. The CDR3 sequence is CATWDKYTTGWFKIF. Here the CDR3 DNA reads TGTGCCACCTGGGACAAATATACCACTGGTTGGTTCAAGATATTT. This rearrangement joins TRGV5 to TRGJP1. This CDR3 is built from 15 residues. Germline CDR1 reads VINAFY; CDR2 reads YDVSNSKD. Losses at the gene ends were 2 bases for V and 0 bases for J; bases not matched to a gene: 3.

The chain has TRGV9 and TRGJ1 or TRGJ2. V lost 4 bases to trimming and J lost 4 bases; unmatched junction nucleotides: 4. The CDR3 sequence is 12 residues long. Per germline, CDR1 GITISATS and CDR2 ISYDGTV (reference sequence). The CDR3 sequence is CALWELYYKKLF. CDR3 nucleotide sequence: TGTGCCTTGTGGGAATTATATTATAAGAAACTCTTT.

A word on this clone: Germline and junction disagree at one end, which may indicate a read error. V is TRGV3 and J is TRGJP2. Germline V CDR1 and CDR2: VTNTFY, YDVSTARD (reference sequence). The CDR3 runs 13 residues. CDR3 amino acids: CATWDDADWIKTF. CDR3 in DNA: TGCGCCACCTGGGACGATGCTGATTGGATCAAGACGTTT.

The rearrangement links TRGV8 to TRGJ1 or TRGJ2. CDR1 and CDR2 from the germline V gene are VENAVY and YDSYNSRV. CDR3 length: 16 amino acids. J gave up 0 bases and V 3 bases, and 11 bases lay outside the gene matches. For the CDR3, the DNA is TGTGCCACCTGGGATCGCGAAGGGAAGAATTATTATAAGAAACTCTTT. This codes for CATWDREGKNYYKKLF.

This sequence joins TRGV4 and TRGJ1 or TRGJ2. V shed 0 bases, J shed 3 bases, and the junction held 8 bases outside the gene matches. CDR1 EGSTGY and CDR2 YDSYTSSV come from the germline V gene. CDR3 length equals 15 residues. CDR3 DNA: TGTGCCACCTGGGATGGGATCGGACCTTATTATAAGAAACTCTTT. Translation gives CATWDGIGPYYKKLF.

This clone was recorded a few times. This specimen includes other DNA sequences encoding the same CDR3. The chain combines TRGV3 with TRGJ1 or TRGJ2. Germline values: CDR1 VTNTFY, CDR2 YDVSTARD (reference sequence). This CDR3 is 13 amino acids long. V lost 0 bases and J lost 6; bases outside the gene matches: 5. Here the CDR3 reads CATWDRLGYKKLF. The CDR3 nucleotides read TGTGCCACCTGGGACAGGCTGGGTTATAAGAAACTCTTT.

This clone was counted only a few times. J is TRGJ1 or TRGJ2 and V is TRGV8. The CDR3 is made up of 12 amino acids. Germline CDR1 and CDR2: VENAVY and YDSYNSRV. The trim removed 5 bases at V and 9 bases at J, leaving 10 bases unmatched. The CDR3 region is CATWAKPLKKLF. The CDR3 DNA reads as TGTGCCACCTGGGCGAAACCCCTTAAGAAACTCTTT.

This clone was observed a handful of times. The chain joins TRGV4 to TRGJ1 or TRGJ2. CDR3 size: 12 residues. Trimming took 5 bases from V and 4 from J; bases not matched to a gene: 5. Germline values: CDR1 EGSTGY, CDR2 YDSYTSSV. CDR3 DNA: TGTGCCACCTGGGTGGGGTATTATAAGAAACTCTTT. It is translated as CATWVGYYKKLF.

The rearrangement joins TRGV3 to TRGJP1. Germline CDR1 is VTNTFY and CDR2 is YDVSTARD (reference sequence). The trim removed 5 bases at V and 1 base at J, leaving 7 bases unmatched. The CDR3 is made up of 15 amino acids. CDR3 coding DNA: TGTGCCACCTGGGTACTCTTTACCACTGGTTGGTTCAAGATATTT. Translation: CATWVLFTTGWFKIF.